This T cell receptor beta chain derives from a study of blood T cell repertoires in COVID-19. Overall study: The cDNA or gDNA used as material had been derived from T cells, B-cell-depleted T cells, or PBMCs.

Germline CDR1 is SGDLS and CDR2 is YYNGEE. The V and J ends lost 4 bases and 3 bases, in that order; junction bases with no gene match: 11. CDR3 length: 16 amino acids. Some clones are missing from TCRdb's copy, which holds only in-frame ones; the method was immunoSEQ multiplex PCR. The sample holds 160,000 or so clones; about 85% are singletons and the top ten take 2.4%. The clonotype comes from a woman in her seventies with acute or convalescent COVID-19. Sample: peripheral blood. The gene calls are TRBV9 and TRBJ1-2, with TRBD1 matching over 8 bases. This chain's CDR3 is CASSRTGSTPDYGYTF. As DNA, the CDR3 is TGTGCCAGCAGCCGGACAGGGAGCACTCCAGACTATGGCTACACCTTC.